A selection of T cell receptor beta chains follows, all from one sample in a study of regulatory T cells in long-lasting Graves disease. TCRdb recomputed calls from the multiplex PCR reads with MiXCR, one row per CDR3 protein. The sample carries roughly 380,000 distinct CDR3 sequences, around a sixth recorded once. The material was peripheral blood mononuclear cells (PBMCs), obtained at new diagnosis, from a patient treated with antithyroid drugs. The source of these receptors is a female donor with Graves disease. Each CDR3 is given with its conserved first and last residue. Each record gives: V gene, clone size, D gene, J gene, CDR3 DNA, CDR3 protein. The D gene is left open where the match is weak. Some rows mark clone size as missing; the rest say once, few, many or name a class of expanded clone.

TRBV6-1	many	.	TRBJ2-3	TGTGCCAGCAGTGAAATTGGGGGAGAGCGAGGTACGCAGTATTTT	CASSEIGGERGTQYF
TRBV19	.	.	TRBJ1-4	TGTGCCAGTAGCCGGGACATAGGCGAAAAACTGTTTTTT	CASSRDIGEKLFF
TRBV6-9	.	.	TRBJ1-1	TGTGCCAGCAGTTATGAAACAGGGAGGAATCAGGACTTT	CASSYETGRNQDF
TRBV28	many	.	TRBJ2-5	TGTGCCAGCACCTCTGAGGGGCAAGAGACCCAGTACTTC	CASTSEGQETQYF
TRBV20-1	many	.	TRBJ1-2	TGCAGTGCCCCCCGGGTCAGGTCGGACTATGGCTACACCTTC	CSAPRVRSDYGYTF
TRBV12-3/TRBV12-4	many	TRBD1	TRBJ2-1	TGTGCCAGCAGTGACAGGGGGAATGAGCAGTTCTTC	CASSDRGNEQFF
TRBV20-1	few	.	TRBJ2-1	TGCAGTGCTAGAGATCGAAAGACAGGCTCCTACAATGAGCAGTTCTTC	CSARDRKTGSYNEQFF
TRBV7-8	many	.	TRBJ1-1	TGTGCCAGCTCCGGACAACCGAACACTGAAGCTTTCTTT	CASSGQPNTEAFF
TRBV11-1	many	TRBD2	TRBJ2-5	TGTGCCAGCCGACCCGGACTAGCGGACCAAGAGACCCAGTACTTC	CASRPGLADQETQYF
TRBV7-2	many	.	TRBJ2-5	TGTGCCAGCAGCTCGAGGAGGCTAGGGGGACGAGAGACCCAGTACTTC	CASSSRRLGGRETQYF
TRBV6-2/TRBV6-3	many	TRBD1	TRBJ1-5	TGTGCCAGCAGTTTTAGACCGGGACAGGGAAATTGGGGCAATCAGCCCCAGCATTTT	CASSFRPGQGNWGNQPQHF
TRBV30	.	TRBD1	TRBJ1-2	TGTGCCTGGGGAATATCCGGGACAGGAGACTATGGCTACACCTTC	CAWGISGTGDYGYTF
TRBV5-6	many	.	TRBJ1-5	TGTGCCAGCAGCTTGCAGGCAAAGGGGAGCAATCAGCCCCAGCATTTT	CASSLQAKGSNQPQHF
TRBV9	many	.	TRBJ1-1	TGTGCCAGCAGCGTAGCTGGGGGACCTGAAGCTTTCTTT	CASSVAGGPEAFF
TRBV2	.	TRBD1	TRBJ1-4	TGTGCCCGGGGACAGGGGAGTAATGAAAAACTGTTTTTT	CARGQGSNEKLFF
TRBV19	many	.	TRBJ1-1	TGTGCCAGTAGCCCAAATGAACAGGGACGGAACACTGAAGCTTTCTTT	CASSPNEQGRNTEAFF
TRBV3-1	many	.	TRBJ1-2	TGTGCCAGCAGCCAAATGACTAAGTATGGCTACACCTTC	CASSQMTKYGYTF
TRBV20-1	.	.	TRBJ1-6	TGCAGTGCTCCTACACAGACAAAATATAATTCACCCCTCCACTTT	CSAPTQTKYNSPLHF
TRBV5-1	many	.	TRBJ2-1	TGCGCCAGCAGCGAGGCCAATGAGCAGTTCTTC	CASSEANEQFF
TRBV12-5	few	.	TRBJ1-1	TGTGCTAGTGGTTTACCGGGGTCCACTGAAGCTTTCTTT	CASGLPGSTEAFF
TRBV10-3	.	TRBD2	TRBJ2-5	TGTGCCATCAGCGCTAGCGGGGGGTTCCAAGAGACCCAGTACTTC	CAISASGGFQETQYF
TRBV7-9	few	.	TRBJ2-3	TGTGCCAGCAGCTTAAGACTAGAAAGCACAGATACGCAGTATTTT	CASSLRLESTDTQYF
TRBV19	many	TRBD1	TRBJ1-5	TGTGCCAGTAGTAAAAGAGGACAGGGTCGACAGCCCCAGCATTTT	CASSKRGQGRQPQHF
TRBV27	many	.	TRBJ1-1	TGTGCCAGCAGTTTCGCAGGGACCATGAACACTGAAGCTTTCTTT	CASSFAGTMNTEAFF
TRBV2	many	TRBD2	TRBJ2-2	TGTGCCAGCATCCGACTAGCGGGAGGGCCAGGGACCGGGGAGCTGTTTTTT	CASIRLAGGPGTGELFF
TRBV5-1	many	TRBD1	TRBJ1-1	TGCGCCAGCAGCTTCTCGCCAGGGGGGGACACTGAAGCTTTCTTT	CASSFSPGGDTEAFF
TRBV10-3	.	TRBD1	TRBJ1-3	TGTGCCATCAGGGGGACAGGGGCTGGAAACACCATATATTTT	CAIRGTGAGNTIYF
TRBV12-3/TRBV12-4	many	.	TRBJ1-4	TGTGCCAGCAGTCACGGGTGGGAACTGTTTTTT	CASSHGWELFF
TRBV5-1	many	.	TRBJ1-1	TGCGCCAGCAGCCCACAACCGACGGGGATTAACTCTGAAGCTTTCTTT	CASSPQPTGINSEAFF
TRBV4-3	many	.	TRBJ1-4	TGCGCCAGCAGCCAAGTCCGGGGGATAAATGAAAAACTGTTTTTT	CASSQVRGINEKLFF
TRBV3-1	.	.	TRBJ1-2	TGTGCCAGCAGCCAAGGGTCAGACAGCAGTAACTATGGCTACACCTTC	CASSQGSDSSNYGYTF
TRBV28	many	TRBD1	TRBJ1-6	TGTGCCAGCAGTTTCGGACAGGGATGGGGTTCACCCCTCCACTTT	CASSFGQGWGSPLHF
TRBV11-2	many	.	TRBJ1-1	TGTGCCAGCAGCTTCCACCTGAACACTGAAGCTTTCTTT	CASSFHLNTEAFF
TRBV15	.	.	TRBJ2-5	TGTGCCACCAGCAGACAACCGGACAGAGAAGAGGCCCAGTACTTC	CATSRQPDREEAQYF
TRBV29-1	few	.	TRBJ1-1	TGCAGCGTTGTGATTGGGACACACACTGAAGCTTTCTTT	CSVVIGTHTEAFF
TRBV5-4	many	TRBD1	TRBJ2-2	TGTGCCAGCAGCTTCAGACAGGGGGCTGGCGGGGAGCTGTTTTTT	CASSFRQGAGGELFF
TRBV15	many	TRBD2	TRBJ2-5	TGTGCCACCAGCGGGATAGCGGGAGAGACCCAGTACTTC	CATSGIAGETQYF
TRBV28	many	.	TRBJ2-1	TGTGCCAGCAGTTTTGGGGACAACGGCAATGAGCAGTTCTTC	CASSFGDNGNEQFF
TRBV24-1	many	TRBD1	TRBJ1-5	TGTGCCACCAGTGACCTGCGGACAGGGGGCAATCAGCCCCAGCATTTT	CATSDLRTGGNQPQHF
TRBV12-3/TRBV12-4	many	.	TRBJ1-1	TGTGCCAGCAGTTACGGGACCGCGGAAGCTTTCTTT	CASSYGTAEAFF
TRBV29-1	few	.	TRBJ1-2	TGCAGCGTTTCCTCGGATTTCTATGGCTACACCTTC	CSVSSDFYGYTF
TRBV5-5	many	.	TRBJ1-3	TGTGCCAGCACCCTCTGGGCGGCAGGTTACTCTGGAAACACCATATATTTT	CASTLWAAGYSGNTIYF
TRBV11-2	few	TRBD1	TRBJ1-6	TGTGCCAGCAGGAAGCCGGGACAGGGGCGCGCCTCACCCCTCCACTTT	CASRKPGQGRASPLHF
TRBV5-6	few	TRBD2	TRBJ2-5	TGTGCCAGCAGCTTTCCCGGGACTAGCGGGAGGGCCCGAGAGACCCAGTACTTC	CASSFPGTSGRARETQYF
TRBV7-2	few	TRBD1	TRBJ2-5	TGTGCCAGCAGTTCGGACAGGATGGAGACCCAGTACTTC	CASSSDRMETQYF